These 30 T cell receptor beta chains came from one sample sequenced in a study of human T cells and chemical hapten exposure. Specified time point: patch test 3, about 24 weeks after DPC sensitization. The treatment denotes: therapeutic diphenylcyclopropenone sensitization with weekly scalp DPC. TCRdb re-called the RACE reads through MiXCR, storing one row per CDR3 protein. The sample has 85,000 to 100,000 distinct CDR3 sequences, around 25% seen once. The starting material was whole blood, obtained in connection with sensitization to the hapten diphenylcyclopropenone (DPC). These receptor sequences come from a man aged 40-49 years with alopecia areata. Some clones in this sample may be carry-over from other donors' samples.

The chain joins TRBV7-9 to TRBJ2-1; 9 nucleotides agree with TRBD2. Germline-derived CDR1 and CDR2 are SEHNR and FQNEAQ (reference sequence). V lost 5 bases, J lost 7 bases, and 6 bases stayed unmatched. The CDR3 runs to 14 residues. In DNA form, the CDR3 reads TGTGCCAGCAGCCCACTAGCGGGTGAAAATGAGCAGTTCTTC. Encoded protein: CASSPLAGENEQFF.

The CDR3: CASSSARDRKNTEAFF. The CDR3 coding sequence is TGTGCCAGCAGCTCCGCCCGGGACAGGAAGAACACTGAAGCTTTCTTT. The chain recombines TRBV7-2 with TRBJ1-1, with 8 bases identical to TRBD1. The V gene end was trimmed by 4 bases and the J gene end by 1 base; junction bases not matched to a gene: 8. The CDR3 is 16 amino acids. CDR1 is SGHTA, CDR2 FQGNSA, per germline. Drawing the rest from reference TRBV7-2 and TRBJ1-1, the complete variable domain is GAGVSQSPSNKVTEKGKDVELRCDPISGHTALYWYRQSLGQGLEFLIYFQGNSAPDKSGLPSDRFSAERTGGSVSTLTIQRTQQEDSAVYLCASSSARDRKNTEAFFGQGTRLTVV.

This clonotype was seen only a few times. The J gene is TRBJ2-1, the V gene TRBV7-2; no firm D call. Per germline, CDR1 SGHTA and CDR2 FQGNSA. Trimming shortened V by 6 bases and J by 8 bases, and 14 bases separated the two germline ends. The CDR3 covers 13 residues. As DNA, the CDR3 is TGTGCCAGCAGGGGAAGAATGGTAGATGAGCAGTTCTTC. It yields the protein CASRGRMVDEQFF.

This clonotype was seen only a few times. The chain links TRBV12-3 or TRBV12-4 to TRBJ1-1, with a tentative D call TRBD1 (6 bases). The germline V and J ends were trimmed by 6 bases and 4 bases, with 12 bases remaining between them. This CDR3 region has 13 residues. The CDR3 bases are TGTGCCAGCAGAGGGGGGGCGGGCACTGAAGCTTTCTTT. It is translated as CASRGGAGTEAFF.

V usage is TRBV6-5 and J usage is TRBJ2-7; 9 positions agree with TRBD1. The CDR3 length is 15 residues. Germline CDR1 reads MNHEY; CDR2 reads SVGAGI. The V gene end was trimmed by 4 bases and the J gene end by 1 base; junction bases not matched to a gene: 5. This CDR3 reads CASSSPGTGSYEQYF. The CDR3, as DNA: TGTGCCAGCAGTTCCCCCGGGACAGGGTCCTACGAGCAGTACTTC.

The sample holds a few counts of this clonotype. The rearrangement joins TRBV12-3 or TRBV12-4 to TRBJ2-3; D is unresolved. This CDR3 is 13 amino acids long. Trimming took off 6 bases at V and 5 bases at J, with 12 bases between the two ends. The CDR3: CASSLNVLDTQYF. As DNA, the CDR3 is TGTGCCAGCAGCTTAAACGTTTTAGATACGCAGTATTTT.

The chain uses TRBV19 and TRBJ2-1, with 9 bases lining up with TRBD2. The germline V gene encodes CDR1 LNHDA and CDR2 SQIVND (reference sequence). There are 16 residues in the CDR3. Trimming took 4 bases from V and 5 from J; bases not matched to a gene: 9. In nucleotides, the CDR3 is TGTGCCAGTAGTACACATACTAGCGGGCGGGACAATGAGCAGTTCTTC. Protein sequence: CASSTHTSGRDNEQFF.

J is TRBJ1-5 and V is TRBV18; D remains unclear. V lost 2 bases to trimming and J lost 5 bases, with 7 bases between them. Germline V gene sequence: CDR1 KGHSH, CDR2 LQKENI. The length of the CDR3 is 13 residues. CDR3 sequence: CASSPSLDQPQHF. DNA of the CDR3: TGTGCCAGCTCACCATCGTTGGATCAGCCCCAGCATTTT.

This chain links TRBV12-3 or TRBV12-4 with TRBJ1-6, with 9 bases aligning to TRBD1. CDR3 length equals 14 residues. The V and J ends lost 4 bases and 9 bases, in that order; junction bases with no gene match: 4. The CDR3 here is CASSWTGASSPLHF. The CDR3 bases are TGTGCCAGCAGTTGGACAGGGGCGAGTTCACCCCTCCACTTT.

The chain carries TRBV4-3 and TRBJ2-4; no definite D call. The CDR3 sequence is 15 residues long. Germline assignment: CDR1 LGHNA and CDR2 YSLEER. V was trimmed by 0 bases and J by 0 bases, leaving 6 bases between them. The CDR3 nucleotides are TGCGCCAGCAGCCAAGATGGGGAAGCCAAAAACATTCAGTACTTC. This translates into CASSQDGEAKNIQYF.

The chain employs TRBV2 and TRBJ2-1; possibly TRBD2 for D (5 bases). The length of the CDR3 is 14 residues. V dropped 4 bases and J dropped 8 bases, with 15 bases sitting between them. In germline, CDR1 is SNHLY, CDR2 FYNNEI. CDR3 sequence reads: CASSVDGPRDEQFF. CDR3 nucleotides: TGTGCCAGCAGTGTTGACGGACCGAGGGATGAGCAGTTCTTC.

There are a few counts of this clonotype. V and J are TRBV5-1 and TRBJ2-7, with 11 bases matching TRBD1. The CDR3 sequence is 14 residues long. Germline-derived CDR1 and CDR2 are SGHRS and YFSETQ. Losses at the gene ends were 7 bases for V and 3 bases for J; bases not matched to a gene: 6. The CDR3 region has the DNA TGCGCCAGCCGAAAGGGACAGGGGGGCTACGAGCAGTACTTC. The encoded protein is CASRKGQGGYEQYF.

This clonotype was observed a handful of times. The rearrangement links TRBV9 to TRBJ2-5, with D possibly being TRBD1 or TRBD2 (5 bases each). The CDR3 consists of 12 residues. The ends were cut back, 0 bases at V and 11 bases at J, with 11 bases in the middle. CDR1 and CDR2 from the germline V gene are SGDLS and YYNGEE. This chain's CDR3 is CASSVVTGPQYF. CDR3 coding DNA: TGTGCCAGCAGCGTAGTAACGGGACCACAGTACTTC.

This sequence joins TRBV4-1 and TRBJ2-7; a weak D match, TRBD2 (6 bases). In germline, CDR1 is MGHRA, CDR2 YSYEKL. CDR3 length: 15 amino acids. V was shortened by 4 bases and J by 7 bases, with 20 bases between the two germline ends. CDR3 amino acids: CASSPSNRAGGEQYF. Written as DNA, the CDR3 is TGCGCCAGCAGCCCCAGTAATAGGGCCGGGGGAGAGCAGTACTTC.

J is TRBJ2-2 and V is TRBV6-5, with 9 bases fitting TRBD1. The trim removed 2 bases at V and 3 bases at J, leaving 10 bases unmatched. CDR1 MNHEY and CDR2 SVGAGI come from the germline V gene. The CDR3 is 18 amino acids. The CDR3 loop reads CASSYLSWTGVDTGELFF. DNA of the CDR3: TGTGCCAGCAGTTACCTATCCTGGACAGGGGTAGACACCGGGGAGCTGTTTTTT.

This clonotype was picked up a small number of times. J is TRBJ1-2 and V is TRBV6-1, with D uncertain. CDR3 length equals 12 residues. The V gene lost 7 bases and the J gene lost 5 bases, with 11 bases spanning the gap. Germline CDR1 reads MNHNS; CDR2 reads SASEGT. The CDR3 DNA is TGTGCCAGCAAGTATCAAGGGTATGGCTACACCTTC. Its translation: CASKYQGYGYTF.

V is TRBV7-2 and J is TRBJ2-7; D is possibly TRBD1 (5 bases). Germline CDR1 is SGHTA and CDR2 is FQGNSA. Trimming cost V 6 bases and J 0 bases, with 9 bases left between them. The CDR3 runs 13 residues. In nucleotides, the CDR3 is TGTGCCAGCAGTACGACAGCCTCCTACGAGCAGTACTTC. It encodes CASSTTASYEQYF.

This clonotype occurred a few times. V usage is TRBV29-1 and J usage is TRBJ1-1; D perhaps matches TRBD1 (6 bases). CDR3 length equals 13 residues. Germline lookup yields CDR1 SQVTM and CDR2 ANQGSEA. Trimming took off 2 bases at V and 6 bases at J, with 13 bases between the two ends. The CDR3 here is CSVETSRGPEAFF. Written as DNA, the CDR3 is TGCAGCGTTGAAACTAGTCGGGGGCCTGAAGCTTTCTTT.

The chain carries TRBV4-3 and TRBJ2-7, with TRBD2 matching 8 bases. The CDR3 length is 16 residues. The germline V gene has CDR1 LGHNA and CDR2 YSLEER. V shed 1 base and J 4 bases; nucleotides not matched to a gene: 9. The CDR3 nucleotides are TGCGCCAGCAGCCAAGCTCGGGCTAGCGGGCCGTACGAGCAGTACTTC. Translation gives CASSQARASGPYEQYF.

This clonotype was seen a handful of times. The chain has TRBV5-1 and TRBJ2-1; possibly TRBD2 for D (6 bases). CDR1 is SGHRS, CDR2 YFSETQ, per germline. The CDR3 loop spans 19 amino acids. Trimming stripped 4 bases from V and 0 bases from J, with 23 bases between. The CDR3 sequence: CASSQNRDSLLSSYNEQFF. The CDR3 bases are TGCGCCAGCAGCCAGAACCGGGACTCTCTCTTGAGCTCCTACAATGAGCAGTTCTTC.

The J gene is TRBJ2-1, the V gene TRBV12-3 or TRBV12-4; D is uncertain. The CDR3 sequence is 14 residues long. Trimming pared 1 base from V and 6 bases from J, leaving 10 bases between. Written as DNA, the CDR3 is TGTGCCAGCAGTTTAGTGGCCAGCTCCAATGAGCAGTTCTTC. Protein: CASSLVASSNEQFF.

The chain carries TRBV5-4 and TRBJ2-5, with D tentatively TRBD2 (5 bases). Germline-derived CDR1 and CDR2 are SGHNT and YYREEE (reference sequence). V lost 5 bases, J lost 5 bases, and 13 bases lay in between. There are 13 residues in the CDR3. CDR3: CASSGGSWETQYF. In DNA, the CDR3 is TGTGCCAGCAGTGGAGGTTCTTGGGAGACCCAGTACTTC.

This clonotype was counted only a few times. The chain uses TRBV10-3 and TRBJ1-5; unclear D gene. The germline gives CDR1 ENHRY, CDR2 SYGVKD. The CDR3 runs 16 residues. V was cut by 0 bases and J by 1 base, with 10 bases left in between. The CDR3 loop reads CAISESGRESNQPQHF. CDR3 nucleotide sequence: TGTGCCATCAGTGAGTCAGGCAGAGAGAGCAATCAGCCCCAGCATTTT.

This clonotype was observed a handful of times. The chain carries TRBV10-3 and TRBJ2-1, with 7 positions matching TRBD2. Germline V lookup: CDR1 ENHRY, CDR2 SYGVKD. The CDR3 extends over 15 amino acids. J gave up 8 bases and V 7 bases, and 14 bases lay outside the gene matches. The CDR3 is CAIKASGQPGDEQFF. CDR3 sequence (DNA): TGTGCCATCAAGGCTAGCGGCCAACCCGGGGATGAGCAGTTCTTC.

The chain combines TRBV7-3 with TRBJ1-1; no clear D. The CDR3 is 13 amino acids. Trimming removed 5 bases at V and 4 bases at J, with 11 bases between. Per germline, CDR1 SGHTA and CDR2 FQGTGA. In DNA form, the CDR3 reads TGTGCCAGCAGCCCCGGACTGCCCACTGAAGCTTTCTTT. It yields the protein CASSPGLPTEAFF.

The chain joins TRBV6-6 to TRBJ2-7, with D perhaps matching TRBD1 or TRBD2 (5 bases each). V was trimmed by 7 bases and J by 1 base, leaving 14 bases between them. The germline CDR1 and CDR2 sequences are MNHNY and SVGAGI (reference sequence). The CDR3 totals 14 residues. The CDR3 protein is CASKRGTDSYEQYF. The CDR3 region has the DNA TGTGCCAGCAAGAGGGGCACAGATTCCTACGAGCAGTACTTC.

This clonotype has just a few counts. The CDR3 here is CASSYSTPNTEAFF. The CDR3 DNA reads as TGTGCCAGCAGTTACTCGACCCCCAACACTGAAGCTTTCTTT. The genes are TRBV6-5 and TRBJ1-1; no clear D gene. The CDR3 totals 14 residues. The ends were cut back, 0 bases at V and 2 bases at J, with 7 bases in the middle. The germline V gene encodes CDR1 MNHEY and CDR2 SVGAGI.

The chain combines TRBV7-2 with TRBJ2-3, with D perhaps TRBD1 or TRBD2 (5 bases each). CDR1 SGHTA and CDR2 FQGNSA come from the germline V gene. CDR3 length: 15 amino acids. The germline V and J ends were trimmed by 1 base and 6 bases, with 14 bases remaining between them. Here the CDR3 DNA reads TGTGCCAGCAGCTTAGGAGGGACGTGGAGCGATACGCAGTATTTT. Translation: CASSLGGTWSDTQYF.

The chain carries TRBV7-2 and TRBJ1-5; no reliable D call. Germline V gene lookup returns CDR1 SGHTA and CDR2 FQGNSA. Deletions cut 1 base from V and 1 base from J, with 14 bases between. This CDR3 has 17 residues. CDR3 sequence reads: CASSLEVMALSNQPQHF. The CDR3 region has the DNA TGTGCCAGCAGCTTAGAAGTAATGGCCCTGAGCAATCAGCCCCAGCATTTT. The complete variable domain, with remaining parts taken from reference TRBV7-2 and TRBJ1-5, reads GAGVSQSPSNKVTEKGKDVELRCDPISGHTALYWYRQSLGQGLEFLIYFQGNSAPDKSGLPSDRFSAERTGGSVSTLTIQRTQQEDSAVYLCASSLEVMALSNQPQHFGDGTRLSIL.

This clonotype was counted between two and nine times. The chain employs TRBV6-6 and TRBJ2-7; 14 bases align to TRBD2. V lost 2 bases and J lost 9; bases outside the gene matches: 6. Per the germline V gene, CDR1 is MNHNY and CDR2 is SVGAGI (reference sequence). The CDR3 loop spans 15 amino acids. The CDR3 loop is CASSYQGLAGEGQYF. CDR3 in DNA: TGTGCCAGCAGTTACCAGGGACTAGCGGGAGAAGGGCAGTACTTC.